Sequencing of this T cell receptor beta chain was carried out in a study of T cells in Graves' hyperthyroidism and ophthalmopathy. The study's findings and limits: In the blood, most expanded thyroid clonotypes above 0.001 appeared as well.

There are 15 residues in the CDR3. Germline V gene sequence: CDR1 LGHNA, CDR2 YSLEER. Trimming pared 0 bases from V and 1 base from J, leaving 9 bases between. Diagnostic assessment was based on clinical symptoms, serum thyroxine and TRAb, thyroid ultrasound and orbital computed tomography. The investigators amplified TCR beta CDR3 regions from RNA transcripts. HTBI primers were the set used in a first-round RT-PCR of the TCR CDR3. A single record per CDR3 protein comes from TCRdb applying MiXCR to the multiplex PCR reads. The sample yields some 570,000 distinct CDR3 sequences, 13% to 15% seen once. This clonotype was seen many times. The antigen remains unidentified.

The receptor's source is a woman aged 18-29 years with Graves' ophthalmopathy. The source material was blood. The J gene is TRBJ1-2, the V gene TRBV4-3; D gene ambiguous. As DNA, the CDR3 is TGCGCCAGCAGCCAAGATCCCCAGCTTAACTATGGCTACACCTTC. Translated, it gives CASSQDPQLNYGYTF.